These 30 T cell receptor beta chains share one sample of origin, sequenced in a study of T cell repertoires in cytomegalovirus infection. MiXCR, run by TCRdb on the reads, gives a single entry per CDR3 protein. This sample has 700,000 to 900,000 distinct CDR3 sequences, with 25% to 30% found just once. These receptors are not linked to any known antigen. This specimen consisted of cultured CD8+ T cells from PBMCs, obtained from culture after CMV antigen stimulation. These receptors were collected from a human donor in good health (CMV status not recorded). Some clones in this sample may be carry-over from other donors' samples.

This chain joins TRBV6-2 or TRBV6-3 and TRBJ2-1, with D perhaps TRBD1 (5 bases). CDR1 MNHEY and CDR2 SVGEGT come from the germline V gene. V shed 6 bases and J shed 0 bases, with 15 bases lying between them. The CDR3 has 16 residues. CDR3 sequence: CASRPFHRSSYNEQFF. The CDR3 region has the DNA TGTGCCAGCAGACCTTTCCACAGGAGCTCCTACAATGAGCAGTTCTTC.

This clonotype was detected a few times. V and J are TRBV12-3 or TRBV12-4 and TRBJ1-1; the D is unclear. V was cut by 7 bases and J by 5 bases, with 14 bases left in between. This CDR3 is built from 13 residues. The CDR3, as DNA: TGTGCCAGCACTCTTAGGCCGGGTACTGAAGCTTTCTTT. It encodes CASTLRPGTEAFF.

This clonotype appeared many times. V usage is TRBV6-6 and J usage is TRBJ1-2; weak D call: TRBD1 (6 bases). The CDR3 is 15 amino acids. Germline V gene sequence: CDR1 MNHNY, CDR2 SVGAGI (reference sequence). With 6 bases removed from V and 0 bases from J, the gap between germline ends came to 14 bases. DNA for the CDR3: TGTGCCAGCAGGAGACGGGGGGGCTCTAACTATGGCTACACCTTC. The encoded protein is CASRRRGGSNYGYTF.

Written as DNA, the CDR3 is TGTGCCACCAGTGACTCCCTGTCCGCTTTCTTT. Amino acids: CATSDSLSAFF. This rearrangement joins TRBV24-1 to TRBJ1-1, with no clear D. The V end lost 4 bases, the J end lost 11 bases, and 10 bases lay between the germline ends. The CDR3 consists of 11 residues. CDR1 KGHDR and CDR2 SFDVKD come from the germline V gene.

This rearrangement joins TRBV4-1 to TRBJ2-3; tentatively, D is TRBD1 or TRBD2 (6 bases each). The V gene lost 1 base and the J gene lost 2 bases, with 13 bases spanning the gap. Germline CDR1 is MGHRA and CDR2 is YSYEKL. The CDR3 totals 16 residues. The CDR3 sequence is CASSQGGRGVTDTQYF. The CDR3 DNA reads TGCGCCAGCAGCCAAGGGGGGCGGGGAGTCACAGATACGCAGTATTTT.

This clonotype was found a few times. The chain employs TRBV7-2 and TRBJ2-1; 7 bases are a match to TRBD2. The V segment lost 8 bases and the J segment 0 bases; nucleotides outside the gene matches: 4. Per the germline V gene, CDR1 is SGHTA and CDR2 is FQGNSA. The length of the CDR3 is 14 residues. Written as DNA, the CDR3 is TGTGCCAGCGCGGGGGTCCTCTCCTACAATGAGCAGTTCTTC. Encoded protein: CASAGVLSYNEQFF.

This clonotype was counted a few times. The CDR3, as DNA: TGTGCCATCAGTGACCCCCCAGGGAGAAGCACAGATACGCAGTATTTT. This translates into CAISDPPGRSTDTQYF. The chain has TRBV10-3 and TRBJ2-3; D assignment may be TRBD1 or TRBD2 (5 bases each). CDR1 ENHRY and CDR2 SYGVKD come from the germline V gene. V was cut by 3 bases and J by 0 bases, with 13 bases left in between. This CDR3 comprises 16 residues.

The chain employs TRBV4-2 and TRBJ2-7; D might be TRBD2 (6 bases). The CDR3 spans 14 residues. Germline CDR1 reads LGHNA; CDR2 reads YNFKEQ. Trimming removed 2 bases at V and 0 bases at J, with 8 bases between. CDR3 amino acids: CASSQRGVSYEQYF. The CDR3 DNA is TGTGCCAGCAGCCAACGCGGGGTCTCCTACGAGCAGTACTTC.

This chain uses TRBV19 with TRBJ2-5; D possibly uses TRBD1 or TRBD2 (6 bases each). The V and J ends lost 3 bases and 3 bases respectively, with 14 bases between them. CDR3 size: 15 residues. The germline CDR1 and CDR2 sequences are LNHDA and SQIVND (reference sequence). The DNA for the CDR3 is TGTGCCAGTAGTATGGGGGGACAACTAGAAGAGACCCAGTACTTC. This translates into CASSMGGQLEETQYF. The variable domain in full, completed from reference TRBV19 and TRBJ2-5, reads DGGITQSPKYLFRKEGQNVTLSCEQNLNHDAMYWYRQDPGQGLRLIYYSQIVNDFQKGDIAEGYSVSREKKESFPLTVTSAQKNPTAFYLCASSMGGQLEETQYFGPGTRLLVL.

This clonotype was seen only a few times. V and J are TRBV5-1 and TRBJ2-7, with 11 bases aligning to TRBD1. Germline V gene lookup returns CDR1 SGHRS and CDR2 YFSETQ. After removal of 4 bases from V and 3 bases from J, the junction contained 6 bases not matched to a gene. The CDR3 loop spans 15 amino acids. CDR3 residues: CASSKQGQGDYEQYF. The CDR3 nucleotides are TGCGCCAGCAGCAAACAGGGACAGGGGGACTACGAGCAGTACTTC.

This sequence joins TRBV12-3 or TRBV12-4 and TRBJ2-7, with no clear D. The CDR3 extends over 13 amino acids. V was shortened by 1 base and J by 7 bases, with 11 bases between the two germline ends. CDR3 protein: CASSLGKGWEQYV. The CDR3 bases are TGTGCCAGCAGTTTAGGTAAGGGCTGGGAGCAGTACGTC.

The rearrangement links TRBV20-1 to TRBJ2-2; 11 positions match TRBD2. V dropped 6 bases and J dropped 3; count of bases not matched to a gene: 12. Germline lookup yields CDR1 DFQATT and CDR2 SNEGSKA (reference sequence). The CDR3 is 17 residues long. Here the CDR3 DNA reads TGCAGTGCCCCACCCCGACTAGCGGGAAGCCACACCGGGGAGCTGTTTTTT. It specifies CSAPPRLAGSHTGELFF.

The chain uses TRBV4-3 and TRBJ1-1; the D gene is possibly TRBD1 (5 bases). V was trimmed by 0 bases and J by 10 bases, leaving 12 bases between them. CDR1 is LGHNA and CDR2 is YSLEER in the germline V gene. The CDR3 length is 13 residues. The CDR3 is CASSQDTRVPAFF. CDR3 bases: TGCGCCAGCAGCCAAGATACCAGGGTTCCAGCTTTCTTT.

This clonotype was observed a few times. The chain is built from TRBV12-3 or TRBV12-4 and TRBJ2-3, with TRBD2 identical over 12 bases. The CDR3 is 16 residues long. V was pared by 2 bases and J by 4 bases, with 4 bases of the junction left unmatched. The CDR3 here is CASSLLLAGGADTQYF. CDR3 bases: TGTGCCAGCAGTTTACTGCTAGCGGGGGGGGCAGATACGCAGTATTTT.

The chain is built from TRBV6-2 or TRBV6-3 and TRBJ2-7; tentatively, D is TRBD1 (5 bases). Trimming removed 2 bases at V and 5 bases at J, with 7 bases between. CDR3 length: 12 residues. CDR1 and CDR2 from the germline V gene are MNHEY and SVGEGT. The CDR3 here is CASSYGADEQYV. In DNA form, the CDR3 reads TGTGCCAGCAGTTACGGGGCAGACGAGCAGTACGTC.

About this clonotype: A read error may produce the germline difference seen at one junction end. The chain has TRBV7-9 and TRBJ2-1; 8 bases line up with TRBD2. Germline V gene lookup returns CDR1 SEHNR and CDR2 FQNEAQ (reference sequence). The length of the CDR3 is 15 residues. The DNA for the CDR3 is TGTGCTAGCAGCTTAAACCGGGGGGGGCTGAATGAGCAGTTCTTC. Its translation: CASSLNRGGLNEQFF.

The rearrangement uses TRBV15 and TRBJ1-6; D ambiguous. This CDR3 is 17 amino acids long. Trimming removed 0 bases at V and 0 bases at J, with 9 bases between. In germline, CDR1 is LNHNV, CDR2 YYDKDF (reference sequence). For the CDR3, the DNA is TGTGCCACCAGCAGAGATAATCCGGCCTCCTATAATTCACCCCTCCACTTT. It encodes CATSRDNPASYNSPLHF.

This clonotype was detected a few times. The chain recombines TRBV5-1 with TRBJ2-1, with TRBD2 matching over 7 bases. The CDR3 sequence is 18 residues long. Germline values: CDR1 SGHRS, CDR2 YFSETQ. Trimming cost V 4 bases and J 2 bases; bases outside gene matches: 15. The chain's CDR3 is CASSPERDHPGPYNEQFF. The DNA for the CDR3 is TGCGCCAGCAGCCCGGAGCGGGACCACCCTGGGCCCTACAATGAGCAGTTCTTC.

This clonotype occurred a few times. The chain joins TRBV10-3 to TRBJ2-2, with 10 bases lining up with TRBD2. CDR1 and CDR2 from the germline V gene are ENHRY and SYGVKD. This CDR3 is 16 amino acids long. With 6 bases clipped from V and 5 bases from J, the junction kept 9 bases outside the gene matches. The CDR3 DNA reads as TGTGCCATCAGCCGAGACCTAGCGGGGGCTACCGGGGAGCTGTTTTTT. Protein sequence: CAISRDLAGATGELFF.

This clonotype appeared many times. CDR3: CASSLVPGFTGELFF. CDR3 coding DNA: TGTGCCAGCAGCTTAGTCCCCGGGTTCACCGGGGAGCTGTTTTTT. This rearrangement joins TRBV7-2 to TRBJ2-2; D unresolved. CDR3 size: 15 residues. V lost 1 base and J lost 4, with 10 bases in between. Germline V CDR1 and CDR2: SGHTA, FQGNSA.

This clonotype was counted a few times. This sequence joins TRBV11-2 and TRBJ2-2; TRBD1 agrees at 7 bases. This CDR3 spans 14 amino acids. Trimming removed 8 bases from V and 0 bases from J; junction bases left unmatched: 3. Germline-derived CDR1 and CDR2 are SGHAT and FQNNGV. The CDR3 coding sequence is TGTGCCAGCGTGACAGGGTCGAACACCGGGGAGCTGTTTTTT. Translated, it gives CASVTGSNTGELFF.

The CDR3 region has the DNA TGTGCCACCAGTGACTATGACAGTGATGCCGGGGAGCTGTTTTTT. Translating gives CATSDYDSDAGELFF. This chain joins TRBV24-1 and TRBJ2-2; possibly TRBD1 for D (5 bases). Per germline, CDR1 KGHDR and CDR2 SFDVKD. The V end lost 4 bases, the J end lost 6 bases, and 14 bases lay between the germline ends. The CDR3 length is 15 residues.

This clonotype was seen at least ten times. The CDR3: CASSAVTDTQYF. DNA of the CDR3: TGTGCCAGCTCCGCAGTCACAGATACGCAGTATTTT. The chain employs TRBV7-8 and TRBJ2-3; D gene uncertain. Trimming removed 8 bases from V and 2 bases from J, with 8 bases in between. Germline values: CDR1 SGHVS, CDR2 FQNEAQ. The CDR3 extends over 12 amino acids.

Concerning this clonotype itself: A much larger clone lies one base from this, so it may be a read error. This likely comes from a read error, as the CDR3 has no conserved phenylalanine or tryptophan at its end. This chain joins TRBV19 and TRBJ2-6; D is uncertain. Germline V gene lookup returns CDR1 LNHDA and CDR2 SQIVND (reference sequence). The CDR3 has 16 residues. V shed 5 bases and J shed 1 base, with 12 bases lying between them. The CDR3 reads CASSLWGLSGANVLTL. CDR3 sequence (DNA): TGTGCCAGTAGTCTTTGGGGTCTGTCTGGGGCCAACGTCCTGACTCTC.

This clonotype was counted between two and nine times. This chain uses TRBV3-1 with TRBJ2-2, with 7 bases fitting TRBD1. Trimming took 4 bases from V and 1 from J; bases not matched to a gene: 21. The germline CDR1 and CDR2 sequences are LGHDT and YNNKEL (reference sequence). This CDR3 is 21 amino acids long. CDR3 region: CASSLFYTGDEFGRNTGELFF. CDR3 sequence (DNA): TGTGCCAGCAGCCTTTTCTATACAGGGGATGAATTCGGTCGGAACACCGGGGAGCTGTTTTTT.

The chain has TRBV6-1 and TRBJ2-1, with D unclear. Germline V gives CDR1 MNHNS, CDR2 SASEGT. Deletions cut 0 bases from V and 4 bases from J, with 7 bases between. The CDR3 has 14 residues. The CDR3 loop is CASSEASIYNEQFF. The CDR3 DNA reads TGTGCCAGCAGTGAAGCTAGCATTTACAATGAGCAGTTCTTC.

In DNA, the CDR3 is TGTGCCAGCAGCTCACCACAGGTTAATTCACCCCTCCACTTT. Translating gives CASSSPQVNSPLHF. The rearrangement links TRBV13 to TRBJ1-6; a weak D match, TRBD1 (5 bases). CDR1 and CDR2 (germline): PRHDT, FYEKMQ (reference sequence). This CDR3 is built from 14 residues. V was trimmed by 4 bases and J by 6 bases, leaving 10 bases between them.

This clonotype has just a few counts. This chain joins TRBV6-5 and TRBJ1-4; D gene ambiguous. From germline, CDR1 is MNHEY and CDR2 SVGAGI. The ends were cut back, 0 bases at V and 8 bases at J, with 13 bases in the middle. This CDR3 spans 15 amino acids. Here the CDR3 reads CASSYSPDTPEKLFF. As DNA, the CDR3 is TGTGCCAGCAGTTACTCGCCAGATACCCCGGAAAAACTGTTTTTT.

This clonotype turned up a few times. This chain joins TRBV6-1 and TRBJ2-3; TRBD2 matches 8 bases. J was trimmed by 6 bases and V by 6 bases; bases with no gene match: 14. Germline CDR1 MNHNS, CDR2 SASEGT. This CDR3 contains 16 residues. The CDR3 nucleotides are TGTGCCAGCAGCCCCGAGTCGGGGGGGGGCCCGGATACGCAGTATTTT. Its protein is CASSPESGGGPDTQYF.

This clonotype was counted only a few times. The J gene is TRBJ1-1, the V gene TRBV20-1, with D tentatively TRBD1 (6 bases). Germline V gene data show CDR1 as DFQATT and CDR2 as SNEGSKA (reference sequence). The CDR3 extends over 14 amino acids. The germline V and J ends were trimmed by 0 bases and 3 bases, with 11 bases remaining between them. CDR3 amino acids: CSARDEGGYTEAFF. The CDR3 bases are TGCAGTGCTAGAGATGAAGGGGGATACACTGAAGCTTTCTTT.